The rows below give T cell receptor beta chains drawn from one sample of a study of spatial heterogeneity in lung cancer. MiXCR, run by TCRdb on the 5' RACE reads, gives a single entry per CDR3 protein. The table includes approximately 47,000 distinct CDR3 sequences, about 7.6% detected once. The input for sequencing was PBMCs, taken at surgery. The receptors were sampled from a female donor with early-stage non-small cell lung cancer. The CDR3 runs from the conserved cysteine through the conserved F or W. The order of the fields is V gene, clone size, D gene, J gene, CDR3 DNA, CDR3 protein. A D gene is named only where the DNA matches it firmly. A clone size is listed for some rows: how often the clone was seen (once, few, many), or a class if it is expanded.

TRBV6-1	few	.	TRBJ2-7	TGTGCCAGCAGGTCCCTCTACGAGCAGTACTTC	CASRSLYEQYF
TRBV4-3	many	.	TRBJ2-2	TGCGCCAGCAGCGGTGGGGACACCGGGGAGCTGTTTTTT	CASSGGDTGELFF
TRBV30	.	TRBD1	TRBJ2-2	TGTGCCTGGAGCGGGACAGGCACCGGGGAGCTGTTTTTT	CAWSGTGTGELFF
TRBV12-3/TRBV12-4	.	.	TRBJ1-5	TGTGCCAGCAGCCCGATAACAGGGACGGAGCCCCAGCATTTT	CASSPITGTEPQHF
TRBV29-1	many	TRBD1	TRBJ1-3	TGCAGCGTTGGAGACAGGGGGCCTGGAAACACCATATATTTT	CSVGDRGPGNTIYF
TRBV7-2	few	.	TRBJ1-5	TGTGCCAGCAGCCCTCGGGGCCTTCACAATCAGCCCCAGCATTTT	CASSPRGLHNQPQHF
TRBV10-3	few	TRBD1	TRBJ2-1	TGTGCCATCCAGAACCGGGACAGGGGGCATCCCGCCCAGTTCTTC	CAIQNRDRGHPAQFF
TRBV6-5	many	TRBD2	TRBJ2-4	TGTGCCAGCAGCCAAACGGGACTAGCGTTGAAAAACATTCAGTACTTC	CASSQTGLALKNIQYF
TRBV7-2	.	.	TRBJ2-1	TGTGCCAGCAGCTTAGGCAGGGCGGGAGAGCAGTTCTTC	CASSLGRAGEQFF
TRBV7-9	few	.	TRBJ1-1	TGTGCCAGCAGCGCGACAGAACTGATCTCTGAAGCTTTCTTT	CASSATELISEAFF
TRBV12-3/TRBV12-4	few	.	TRBJ1-3	TGTGCCAGCAGTTTTATGCGGGGGGACACCATATATTTT	CASSFMRGDTIYF
TRBV30	few	.	TRBJ1-3	TGTGCCTGGAGTTCCTACTCTGGAAACACCATATATTTT	CAWSSYSGNTIYF
TRBV23-1	.	.	TRBJ2-3	TGCGCCAGCAATCCTTCTCCCGGAGTACACACAGATACGCAGTATTTT	CASNPSPGVHTDTQYF
TRBV6-2/TRBV6-3	.	.	TRBJ2-2	TGTGCCAGCAGCTCGACACAGGGTCCCGGGGAGCTGTTTTTT	CASSSTQGPGELFF
TRBV7-9	.	.	TRBJ2-7	TGTGCCAGCAGACCCTTGGGGGCGCAAGAGCAGTACTTC	CASRPLGAQEQYF
TRBV20-1	.	.	TRBJ1-6	TGCAGTGCTAGAGACACACCCACGACCAATTCACCCCTCCACTTT	CSARDTPTTNSPLHF
TRBV19	.	.	TRBJ2-1	TGTGCCAGTACGGCCCAGCGGGTTTCCTACAATGAGCAGTTCTTC	CASTAQRVSYNEQFF
TRBV18	few	.	TRBJ2-7	TGTGCCAGCTCATCCTCAGGGGCCGAGCAGTACTTC	CASSSSGAEQYF
TRBV6-2/TRBV6-3	.	TRBD1	TRBJ2-5	TGTGCCAGCTGTTTCCTGGGACAGGGTTTAGGAGAGACCCAGTACTTC	CASCFLGQGLGETQYF
TRBV27	many	.	TRBJ1-5	TGTGCCAGCAGGTCCGGGGTGAATCAGCCCCAGCATTTT	CASRSGVNQPQHF
TRBV7-8	few	TRBD2	TRBJ2-3	TGTGCCAGCAGCTCAATCACTAGCGGGGGGGCATCTAGCACAGATACGCAGTATTTT	CASSSITSGGASSTDTQYF
TRBV7-9	few	.	TRBJ1-2	TGTGCCAGCAGTCAGAGCTCGGGGGTGAACTATGGCTACACCTTC	CASSQSSGVNYGYTF
TRBV4-2	.	.	TRBJ1-6	TGTGCCAGCAGCCAAGCACACGGGGACGATAATTCACCCCTCCACTTT	CASSQAHGDDNSPLHF
TRBV5-1	.	.	TRBJ2-3	TGCGCCAGCAGCTTGGGACTGGACAGTAGCACAGATACGCAGTATTTT	CASSLGLDSSTDTQYF
TRBV6-6	many	.	TRBJ1-2	TGTGCCAGCAGTCGACCGACGAGGGGCGTCTTCTATGGCTACACCTTC	CASSRPTRGVFYGYTF
TRBV12-3/TRBV12-4	few	TRBD2	TRBJ2-5	TGTGCCAGCACTATAGCGGGGGGGCAACAGACCCAGTACTTC	CASTIAGGQQTQYF
TRBV9	many	.	TRBJ2-1	TGTGCCAGCAGCTCTCCCCGCTCCTACAATGAGCAGTTCTTC	CASSSPRSYNEQFF
TRBV28	many	TRBD1	TRBJ1-1	TGTGCCAGCAGACCCGGACAGGGGGTACTCCGGGGCACTGAAGCTTTCTTT	CASRPGQGVLRGTEAFF
TRBV6-5	.	.	TRBJ1-1	TGTGCCAGCAGTTACGGACCGAACACTGAAGCTTTCTTT	CASSYGPNTEAFF
TRBV6-2/TRBV6-3	.	.	TRBJ1-5	TGTGCCAGCAGCGGAATTGAGATAAGCAATCAGCCCCAGCATTTT	CASSGIEISNQPQHF
TRBV5-5	many	.	TRBJ1-1	TGTGCCAGCAGCTTGGCCCCGGCCAGCCACACTGAAGCTTTCTTT	CASSLAPASHTEAFF
TRBV28	many	.	TRBJ2-7	TGTGCCAGCAACCTGGACACATCCTACGAGCAGTACTTC	CASNLDTSYEQYF
TRBV19	few	.	TRBJ1-5	TGTGCCAGTAGGCCAAGACAGGACTATAGCAATCAGCCCCAGCATTTT	CASRPRQDYSNQPQHF
TRBV5-6	few	.	TRBJ1-5	TGTGCCAGCAGCTTGGCCGGGGGCGCGAATCAGCCCCAGCATTTT	CASSLAGGANQPQHF
TRBV20-1	many	.	TRBJ2-7	TGCAGTGGTATTTCAGGCTACGAGCAGTACTTC	CSGISGYEQYF
TRBV19	many	.	TRBJ2-5	TGTGCCAGTAGTATGAGTAAAGAGACCCAGTACTTC	CASSMSKETQYF
TRBV3-1	many	TRBD1	TRBJ1-2	TGTGCCAGCAGCCCCGGGACAGAGACTAACTATGGCTACACCTTC	CASSPGTETNYGYTF
TRBV4-3	.	.	TRBJ1-4	TGCGCCAGCAGCCAAGATTCAGGACAGCGTCTTAATGAAAAACTGTTTTTT	CASSQDSGQRLNEKLFF
TRBV5-5	.	TRBD1	TRBJ2-5	TGTGCCAGCAGCTTGCTCTCGACTCTGGCAGGGGGTGTAGAGACCCAGTACTTC	CASSLLSTLAGGVETQYF
TRBV4-1	.	.	TRBJ2-7	TGCGCCAGCAGCCAAGACGCTAGCATGTACGAGCAGTACTTC	CASSQDASMYEQYF
TRBV7-9	.	.	TRBJ2-5	TGTGCCAGCAAACCCTTTCAAGAGACCCAGTACTTC	CASKPFQETQYF
TRBV6-1	.	TRBD1	TRBJ1-5	TGTGCCAGCACCCCAGGGGGGGGCAGGAGCGGCAATCAGCCCCAGCATTTT	CASTPGGGRSGNQPQHF
TRBV10-3	.	TRBD1	TRBJ1-1	TGTGCCATCAGTGAGAACGGACAGGGGATCACTGAAGCTTTCTTT	CAISENGQGITEAFF